This TCR beta chain was captured in a study of T-cell reconstitution after alpha-beta-depleted transplantation in children. Findings and caveats of the study: Reports say that about two months after transplant, the alpha-beta T cells came out of several hundred graft clones that had expanded.

Per germline, CDR1 SGHDN and CDR2 FVKESK. J gave up 6 bases and V 1 base, and 8 bases lay outside the gene matches. The CDR3 runs to 16 residues. Preparation of the TCRbeta library involved a method that used unique molecular identifiers. A single record per CDR3 protein comes from TCRdb applying MiXCR to the PCR reads. The table includes around 700,000 distinct CDR3 sequences, roughly 13% detected once. This clonotype was detected only a few times. Its antigen is still unknown. The sample consisted of PBMCs, taken before TCRalphabeta/CD19-depleted stem cell transplant. This clonotype was sampled from a girl aged 2 to 10 with congenital amegakaryocytic thrombocytopenia, due to receive a stem cell transplant. The chain combines TRBV14 with TRBJ1-4; 7 bases align to TRBD1. CDR3 in DNA: TGTGCCAGCAGCCAAGGAAGACAGGGAGAATATGAAAAACTGTTTTTT. Its protein is CASSQGRQGEYEKLFF.